One TCR beta chain is described in this entry. Its antigen is still unknown. Repertoires were generated with immunoSEQ multiplex PCR, while TCRdb's copy carries only in-frame clones and drops some. This table has about 100,000 clones, 91% appearing once. Germline CDR1 is SGHRS and CDR2 is YFSETQ. The V gene end was trimmed by 3 bases and the J gene end by 6 bases; junction bases not matched to a gene: 6. The CDR3 spans 14 residues. These data are taken from a study of PD-L1 blockade in urothelial cancer. General study findings and limits: Lower than median blood TCR clonality before treatment predicted better survival. Tumor-linked clones in blood grew more by 3 weeks in durable-benefit patients.

This chain links TRBV5-1 with TRBJ2-1; 7 nucleotides line up with TRBD1. The sample consisted of PBMCs, taken around atezolizumab (anti-PD-L1) treatment. This clonotype originated in a woman of 80 years or more with urothelial cancer. The CDR3 DNA is TGCGCCAGCAGCTACAGGGGCGCTCGCAATGAGCAGTTCTTC. Encoded protein: CASSYRGARNEQFF.